The entry below gives a single TCR beta chain sequence along with its context. This clonotype is judged medium-sized (0.01 to 0.1%). No antigen is known for it. Base qualities were left out, and no much larger clone turns up one base away. Sequencing instrument: Illumina HiSeq 2000. Multiplex PCR amplification was used to generate the TCR beta chain libraries. High-throughput sequencing was used to analyze the amplified TCR beta chain products. Using fastp trimming at Q25 and MiXCR clonotype assembly, TCRdb reanalyzed the public sequencing data and kept in-frame beta chains. When rows share a CDR3 protein, they turn into one entry using the most common DNA and genes. The table for this sample lists some 120,000 distinct CDR3 sequences; 20% of them were counted only once. The top ten hold under 4.5% of the sample. Based on the germline V gene, the CDR1 and CDR2 sequences are SGHVS and FNYEAQ. V is pared back by 4 bases and J by 6 bases, with 8 bases lying between the germline termini. The CDR3 contains 12 residues, cysteine and phenylalanine counted. The retained sequence is limited to the CDR3, 36 bases, with the frame set at the first base.

This record belongs to a study of breast tumors, draining lymph nodes, adjacent tissues (dated by TCRdb to the mid-2010s). For the wider study: In breast cancer patients, the study compared the TCR beta repertoires of tumor, adjacent nontumor tissue and axillary lymph nodes. In human breast cancer, the study set out to assess how tumor, surrounding tissue and draining lymph node repertoires relate to one another and whether T cells might be exchanged between them. The paper's findings and limits, for the study overall: The conclusion that tumor T cells originate in lymph nodes was presented as consistent with a hypothesis rather than as directly demonstrated. The data were judged consistent with most tumor T cells deriving from the lymph node and then expanding within tumor tissue. Tumor T-cell repertoires showed less diversity than lymph node repertoires and more diversity than nontumor tissue repertoires, and tumor T-cell repertoires showed preferential V and J gene usage. In luminal-like breast cancer, tumor and nontumor tissue repertoires resembled each other significantly more than in basal-like breast cancer.

Lymph node samples came from the axillary draining lymph nodes of breast cancer patients. Sequencing was done on a sample of axillary lymph node tissue. The chain is assembled from TRBV7-6 and TRBJ2-3; the D gene could be either TRBD1 or TRBD2, each agreeing at 5 bases. This receptor was taken from a female donor with breast cancer. Some clones in this sample may be carry-over from other donors' samples. The nucleotide sequence reads TGTGCCAGCAGCTCCGGGGCTGATACGCAGTATTTT. Its protein is CASSSGADTQYF.